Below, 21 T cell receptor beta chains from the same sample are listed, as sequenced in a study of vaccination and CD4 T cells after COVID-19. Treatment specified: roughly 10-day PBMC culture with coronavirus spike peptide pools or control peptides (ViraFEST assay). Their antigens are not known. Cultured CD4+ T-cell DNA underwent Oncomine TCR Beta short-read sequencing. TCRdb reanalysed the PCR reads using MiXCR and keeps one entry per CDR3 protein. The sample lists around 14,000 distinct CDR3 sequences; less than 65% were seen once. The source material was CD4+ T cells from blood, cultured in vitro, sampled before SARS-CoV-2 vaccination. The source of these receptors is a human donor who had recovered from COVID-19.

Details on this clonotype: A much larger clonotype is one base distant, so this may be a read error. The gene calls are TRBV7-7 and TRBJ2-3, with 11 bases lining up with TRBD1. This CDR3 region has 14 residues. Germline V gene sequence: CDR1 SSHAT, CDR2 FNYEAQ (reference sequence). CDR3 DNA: TGTCCCAGCAGCCGGACAGGGGGCAGAGATACGCAGTATTTT. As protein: CPSSRTGGRDTQYF. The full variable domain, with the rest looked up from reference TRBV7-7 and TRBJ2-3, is GAGVSQSPRYKVTKRGQDVTLRCDPISSHATLYWYQQALGQGPEFLTYFNYEAQPDKSGLPSDRFSAERPEGSISTLTIQRTEQRDSAMYRCPSSRTGGRDTQYFGPGTRLTVL.

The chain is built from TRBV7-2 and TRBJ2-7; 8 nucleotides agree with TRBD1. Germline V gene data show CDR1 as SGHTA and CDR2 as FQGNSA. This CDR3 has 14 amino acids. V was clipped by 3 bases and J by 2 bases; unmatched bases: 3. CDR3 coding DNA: TGTGCCAGCAGCTTCCTGGGACAGGCCTACGAGCAGTACTTC. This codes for CASSFLGQAYEQYF.

The CDR3 spells CASSLGISTDTQYF. DNA for the CDR3: TGTGCCAGCAGCTTAGGAATTAGCACAGATACGCAGTATTTT. V and J are TRBV7-3 and TRBJ2-3, with D unclear. CDR3 length: 14 amino acids. V lost 2 bases and J lost 0, with 6 bases in between. Germline lookup yields CDR1 SGHTA and CDR2 FQGTGA.

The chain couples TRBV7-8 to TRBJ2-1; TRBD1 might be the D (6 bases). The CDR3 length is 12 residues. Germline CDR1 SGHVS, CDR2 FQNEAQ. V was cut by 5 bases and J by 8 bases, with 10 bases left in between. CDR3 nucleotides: TGTGCCAGCAGCGCCAGGGGTTATGAGCAGTTCTTC. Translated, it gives CASSARGYEQFF.

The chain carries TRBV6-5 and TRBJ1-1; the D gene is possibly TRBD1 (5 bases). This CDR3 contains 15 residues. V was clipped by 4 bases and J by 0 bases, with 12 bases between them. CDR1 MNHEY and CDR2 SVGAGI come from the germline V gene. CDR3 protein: CASSSRQFLNTEAFF. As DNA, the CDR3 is TGTGCCAGCAGTTCTCGACAGTTCTTGAACACTGAAGCTTTCTTT.

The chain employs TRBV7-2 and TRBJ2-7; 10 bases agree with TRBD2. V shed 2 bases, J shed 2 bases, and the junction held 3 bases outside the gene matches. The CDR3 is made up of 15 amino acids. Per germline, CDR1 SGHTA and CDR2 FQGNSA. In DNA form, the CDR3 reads TGTGCCAGCAGCTTACGGCTAGCGGGAGCCTACGAGCAGTACTTC. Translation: CASSLRLAGAYEQYF.

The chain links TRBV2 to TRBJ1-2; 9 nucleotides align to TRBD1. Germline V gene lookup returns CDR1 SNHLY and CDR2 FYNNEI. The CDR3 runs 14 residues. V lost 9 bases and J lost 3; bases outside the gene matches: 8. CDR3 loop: CARGGQGGDYGYTF. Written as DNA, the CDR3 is TGTGCCAGAGGGGGACAGGGCGGGGACTATGGCTACACCTTC.

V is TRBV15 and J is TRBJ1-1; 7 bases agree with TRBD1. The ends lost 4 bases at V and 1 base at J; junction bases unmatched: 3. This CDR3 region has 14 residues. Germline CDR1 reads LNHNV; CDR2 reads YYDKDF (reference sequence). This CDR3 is CATSKGTANTEAFF. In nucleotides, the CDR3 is TGTGCCACCAGCAAAGGGACAGCGAACACTGAAGCTTTCTTT.

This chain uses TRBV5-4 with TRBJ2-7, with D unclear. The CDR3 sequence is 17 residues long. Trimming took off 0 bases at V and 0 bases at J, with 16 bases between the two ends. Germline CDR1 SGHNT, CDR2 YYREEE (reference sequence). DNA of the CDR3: TGTGCCAGCAGCTTGGCCTCGGGTGCTACGAGCTCCTACGAGCAGTACTTC. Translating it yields CASSLASGATSSYEQYF.

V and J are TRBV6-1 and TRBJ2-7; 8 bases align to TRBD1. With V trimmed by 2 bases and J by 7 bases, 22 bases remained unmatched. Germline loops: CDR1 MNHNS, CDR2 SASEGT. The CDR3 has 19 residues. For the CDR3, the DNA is TGTGCCAGCAGTGAATGGGTGAGGGCGTCAGGGGGCTCCCTGGGGGAGCAGTACTTC. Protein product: CASSEWVRASGGSLGEQYF.

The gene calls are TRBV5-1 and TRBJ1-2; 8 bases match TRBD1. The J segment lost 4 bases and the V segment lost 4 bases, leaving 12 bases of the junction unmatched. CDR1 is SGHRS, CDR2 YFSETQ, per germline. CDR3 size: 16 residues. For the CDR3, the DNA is TGCGCCAGCAGCCCGAGGACAGGGTCGGGGGGCTATGGCTACACCTTC. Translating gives CASSPRTGSGGYGYTF.

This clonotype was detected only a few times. The CDR3 protein is CSARLAGSTDTQYF. The CDR3 DNA is TGCAGTGCTAGACTAGCGGGAAGCACAGATACGCAGTATTTT. The V and J genes are TRBV20-1 and TRBJ2-3, with 9 bases aligning to TRBD2. This CDR3 region has 14 residues. With 2 bases clipped from V and 0 bases from J, the junction kept 0 bases outside the gene matches. Germline CDR1 reads DFQATT; CDR2 reads SNEGSKA (reference sequence).

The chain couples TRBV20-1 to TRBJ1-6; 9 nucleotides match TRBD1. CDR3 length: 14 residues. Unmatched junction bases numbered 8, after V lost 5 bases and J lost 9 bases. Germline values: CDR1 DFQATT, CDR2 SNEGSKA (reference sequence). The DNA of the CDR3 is TGCAGTGCTCATGGGACAGGGTTGAGTTCACCCCTCCACTTT. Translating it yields CSAHGTGLSSPLHF.

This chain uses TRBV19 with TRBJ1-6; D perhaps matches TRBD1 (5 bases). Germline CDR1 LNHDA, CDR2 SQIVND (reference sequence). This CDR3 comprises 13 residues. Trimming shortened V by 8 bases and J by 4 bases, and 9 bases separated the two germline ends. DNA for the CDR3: TGTGCCAGTTCAGACAGTTATAATTCACCCCTCCACTTT. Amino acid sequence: CASSDSYNSPLHF. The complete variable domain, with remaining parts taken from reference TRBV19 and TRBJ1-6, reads DGGITQSPKYLFRKEGQNVTLSCEQNLNHDAMYWYRQDPGQGLRLIYYSQIVNDFQKGDIAEGYSVSREKKESFPLTVTSAQKNPTAFYLCASSDSYNSPLHFGNGTRLTVT.

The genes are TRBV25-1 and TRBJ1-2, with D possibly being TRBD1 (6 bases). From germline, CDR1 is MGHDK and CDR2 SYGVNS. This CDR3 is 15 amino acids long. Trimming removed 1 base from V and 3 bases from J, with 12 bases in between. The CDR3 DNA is TGTGCCAGCAGTGAATGGGGCAGGGGAGACTATGGCTACACCTTC. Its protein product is CASSEWGRGDYGYTF.

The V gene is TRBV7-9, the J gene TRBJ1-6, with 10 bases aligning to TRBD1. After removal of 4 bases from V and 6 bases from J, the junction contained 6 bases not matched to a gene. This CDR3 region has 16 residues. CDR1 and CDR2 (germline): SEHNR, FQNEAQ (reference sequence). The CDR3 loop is CASSSNRDRGNSPLHF. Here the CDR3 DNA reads TGTGCCAGCAGCTCAAACCGGGACAGGGGTAATTCACCCCTCCACTTT.

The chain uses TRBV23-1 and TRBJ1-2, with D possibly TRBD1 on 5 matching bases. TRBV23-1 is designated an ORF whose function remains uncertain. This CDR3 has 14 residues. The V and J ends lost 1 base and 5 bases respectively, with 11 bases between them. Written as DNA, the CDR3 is TGCGCCAGCAGTCAATGTCGGGGCAGATATGGCTACACCTTC. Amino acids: CASSQCRGRYGYTF.

Written as DNA, the CDR3 is TGCAGTGCCCTAACAGGGGGACTGATCAATCAGCCCCAGCATTTT. Its translation: CSALTGGLINQPQHF. The rearrangement uses TRBV20-1 and TRBJ1-5; the match to TRBD1 covers 8 bases. The CDR3 spans 15 residues. V shed 6 bases, J shed 3 bases, and the junction held 10 bases outside the gene matches. Germline-derived CDR1 and CDR2 are DFQATT and SNEGSKA (reference sequence).

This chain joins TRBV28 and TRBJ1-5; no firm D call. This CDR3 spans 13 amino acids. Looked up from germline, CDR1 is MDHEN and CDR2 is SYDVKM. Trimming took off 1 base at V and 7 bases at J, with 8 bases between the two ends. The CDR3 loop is CASSLYLGQPQHF. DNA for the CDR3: TGTGCCAGCAGTTTATACTTGGGGCAGCCCCAGCATTTT.

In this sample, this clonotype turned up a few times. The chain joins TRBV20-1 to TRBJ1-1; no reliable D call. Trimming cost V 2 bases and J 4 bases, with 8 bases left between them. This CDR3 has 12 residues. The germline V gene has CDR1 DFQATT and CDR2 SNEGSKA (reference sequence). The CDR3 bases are TGCAGTGCTAGATTCGGAGGCACTGAAGCTTTCTTT. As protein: CSARFGGTEAFF.

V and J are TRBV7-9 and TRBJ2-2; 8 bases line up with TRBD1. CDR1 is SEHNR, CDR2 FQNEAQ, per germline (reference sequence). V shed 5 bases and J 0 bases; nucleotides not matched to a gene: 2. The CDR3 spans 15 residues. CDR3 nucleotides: TGTGCCAGCAGCCAGGGGGCATCGAACACCGGGGAGCTGTTTTTT. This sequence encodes CASSQGASNTGELFF. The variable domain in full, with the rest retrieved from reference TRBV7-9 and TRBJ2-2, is DTGVSQNPRHKITKRGQNVTFRCDPISEHNRLYWYRQTLGQGPEFLTYFQNEAQLEKSRLLSDRFSAERPKGSFSTLEIQRTEQGDSAMYLCASSQGASNTGELFFGEGSRLTVL.